The rows below give T cell receptor beta chains drawn from one sample of a study of blood T cell repertoires in COVID-19. Profiled with immunoSEQ multiplex PCR; TCRdb holds only in-frame clones, not every one. The sample holds more than 300,000 clones; about 87% are singletons and the top ten take 1.5% to 2%. Sequenced input: peripheral blood. The receptor set was obtained from a woman aged 30 to 39 with COVID-19, enrolled during active disease. CDR3s include the opening cysteine and the closing phenylalanine or tryptophan. A D gene is named only where the DNA matches it firmly. Part of the rows lack a size; the others show once, few, many or a class for expanded clones.

J gene: TRBJ2-2
D gene: NA
clone size: NA
V gene: TRBV27
CDR3 protein: CASSLGTPTGELFF

J gene: TRBJ1-2
D gene: TRBD1
clone size: NA
V gene: TRBV29-1
CDR3 protein: CSARDRNYGYTF

J gene: TRBJ2-3
D gene: TRBD1
clone size: NA
V gene: TRBV29-1
CDR3 protein: CSVALDRGYTQYF

J gene: TRBJ2-3
D gene: TRBD2
clone size: NA
V gene: TRBV28
CDR3 protein: CASSFLGSGGPTDTQYF

J gene: TRBJ1-6
D gene: NA
clone size: few
V gene: TRBV6-1
CDR3 protein: CASSDGRTDNSPLHF

J gene: TRBJ2-3
D gene: TRBD2
clone size: once
V gene: TRBV9
CDR3 protein: CASSPRGGGTGAQYF

J gene: TRBJ1-3
D gene: NA
clone size: NA
V gene: TRBV21-1
CDR3 protein: CASSKTGHNSGNTIYF

J gene: TRBJ2-4
D gene: NA
clone size: NA
V gene: TRBV7-2
CDR3 protein: CASSLAWGTLAKNIQYF

J gene: TRBJ1-1
D gene: NA
clone size: once
V gene: TRBV5-1
CDR3 protein: CASSLEVSGDTEAFF

J gene: TRBJ1-6
D gene: NA
clone size: NA
V gene: TRBV6-5
CDR3 protein: CASSLRKGSSPLHF

J gene: TRBJ2-1
D gene: TRBD2
clone size: NA
V gene: TRBV11-2
CDR3 protein: CASSRTSGGNSYNEQFF

J gene: TRBJ2-7
D gene: NA
clone size: NA
V gene: TRBV19
CDR3 protein: CASSIRSLESYEQYF

J gene: TRBJ1-6
D gene: TRBD1
clone size: NA
V gene: TRBV4-3
CDR3 protein: CASSVRGQGYNSPLHF

J gene: TRBJ1-1
D gene: TRBD1
clone size: NA
V gene: TRBV5-4
CDR3 protein: CASSPFRDRANTEAFF

J gene: TRBJ2-6
D gene: NA
clone size: NA
V gene: TRBV5-4
CDR3 protein: CASSLAAGNSGANVLTF

J gene: TRBJ2-3
D gene: TRBD2
clone size: NA
V gene: TRBV7-3
CDR3 protein: CASSQQSLAGGRDTQYF

J gene: TRBJ1-6
D gene: NA
clone size: NA
V gene: TRBV6-5
CDR3 protein: CASSRNGGNSPLHF

J gene: TRBJ2-2
D gene: NA
clone size: NA
V gene: TRBV19
CDR3 protein: CASSRGQPGELFF

J gene: TRBJ1-2
D gene: NA
clone size: once
V gene: TRBV13
CDR3 protein: CASSRGYLNYGYTF

J gene: TRBJ1-1
D gene: NA
clone size: NA
V gene: TRBV7-8
CDR3 protein: CASSLAPGMNTEAFF

J gene: TRBJ2-4
D gene: NA
clone size: NA
V gene: TRBV6-2/TRBV6-3
CDR3 protein: CASSRGRTNIQYF

J gene: TRBJ2-7
D gene: TRBD1
clone size: NA
V gene: TRBV5-4
CDR3 protein: CASSGQQGITYEQYF

J gene: TRBJ1-1
D gene: TRBD1
clone size: once
V gene: TRBV5-1
CDR3 protein: CASSIGQGEAFF

J gene: TRBJ1-4
D gene: NA
clone size: NA
V gene: TRBV21-1
CDR3 protein: CASSITPPREKLFF

J gene: TRBJ1-2
D gene: NA
clone size: NA
V gene: TRBV4-2
CDR3 protein: CASSQEGPGLGDGYTF

J gene: TRBJ2-5
D gene: TRBD2
clone size: NA
V gene: TRBV7-2
CDR3 protein: CASSPGTSGPRGTQYF

J gene: TRBJ1-2
D gene: NA
clone size: NA
V gene: TRBV3-1/TRBV3-2
CDR3 protein: CASSQRGTTYGYTF

J gene: TRBJ1-1
D gene: NA
clone size: once
V gene: TRBV11-2
CDR3 protein: CASSLVPSNTEAFF

J gene: TRBJ1-2
D gene: TRBD1
clone size: NA
V gene: TRBV5-4
CDR3 protein: CASSRDRDEDGYTF

J gene: TRBJ1-5
D gene: TRBD1
clone size: NA
V gene: TRBV27
CDR3 protein: CASKQGGYSNQPQHF

J gene: TRBJ2-7
D gene: NA
clone size: NA
V gene: TRBV19
CDR3 protein: CASSIWVSLAFHEQYF

J gene: TRBJ2-2
D gene: NA
clone size: NA
V gene: TRBV30
CDR3 protein: CAWSVTGQHTGELFF

J gene: TRBJ2-6
D gene: TRBD1
clone size: NA
V gene: TRBV5-1
CDR3 protein: CASSLLTGGWDSGANVLTF

J gene: TRBJ1-3
D gene: NA
clone size: NA
V gene: TRBV9
CDR3 protein: CASSVGGGTNSGNTIYF

J gene: TRBJ1-1
D gene: NA
clone size: NA
V gene: TRBV11-2
CDR3 protein: CASRRFTGSMNTEAFF

J gene: TRBJ1-6
D gene: NA
clone size: NA
V gene: TRBV14
CDR3 protein: CASIHFTGPLHF

J gene: TRBJ2-7
D gene: TRBD1
clone size: NA
V gene: TRBV11-2
CDR3 protein: CASSLTGGYEQYF

J gene: TRBJ2-2
D gene: TRBD2
clone size: NA
V gene: TRBV9
CDR3 protein: CASSTWTSGNTGELFF

J gene: TRBJ2-2
D gene: NA
clone size: NA
V gene: TRBV12-5
CDR3 protein: CASGLVAPGSTGELFF

J gene: TRBJ1-1
D gene: NA
clone size: NA
V gene: TRBV29-1
CDR3 protein: CSVRAHRQNTEAFF

J gene: TRBJ2-7
D gene: TRBD1
clone size: NA
V gene: TRBV7-2
CDR3 protein: CASSMTGGSYEQYF

J gene: TRBJ2-2
D gene: TRBD1
clone size: NA
V gene: TRBV18
CDR3 protein: CASSPRTGEAGELFF

J gene: TRBJ1-2
D gene: TRBD1
clone size: NA
V gene: TRBV5-1
CDR3 protein: CASSLEVGDRDGYTF

J gene: TRBJ1-5
D gene: TRBD1
clone size: NA
V gene: TRBV6-5
CDR3 protein: CASAHRGPRQPQHF

J gene: TRBJ2-1
D gene: TRBD2
clone size: NA
V gene: TRBV3-1/TRBV3-2
CDR3 protein: CASSSRPAGGNEQFF

J gene: TRBJ1-4
D gene: NA
clone size: NA
V gene: TRBV2
CDR3 protein: CASIQGSVSVNEKLFF

J gene: TRBJ1-1
D gene: NA
clone size: many
V gene: TRBV7-9
CDR3 protein: CASSLDMNTEAFF

J gene: TRBJ1-1
D gene: NA
clone size: NA
V gene: TRBV9
CDR3 protein: CASSVDGSPMNTEAFF

J gene: TRBJ2-7
D gene: NA
clone size: NA
V gene: TRBV19
CDR3 protein: CASSINFQRDEQYF

J gene: TRBJ1-3
D gene: NA
clone size: few
V gene: TRBV5-8
CDR3 protein: CASSFVAGYLRSGNTIYF

J gene: TRBJ1-1
D gene: NA
clone size: NA
V gene: TRBV24-1
CDR3 protein: CATSEGVGTEAFF

J gene: TRBJ1-2
D gene: NA
clone size: NA
V gene: TRBV6-5
CDR3 protein: CASSQGTDYGYTF

J gene: TRBJ1-4
D gene: NA
clone size: NA
V gene: TRBV18
CDR3 protein: CASSQQYSEKLFF

J gene: TRBJ1-6
D gene: TRBD1
clone size: once
V gene: TRBV7-9
CDR3 protein: CASSFGQGNSPLHF

J gene: TRBJ1-2
D gene: NA
clone size: NA
V gene: TRBV5-1
CDR3 protein: CASSLGPGQAQSSYGYTF

J gene: TRBJ1-1
D gene: TRBD1
clone size: NA
V gene: TRBV27
CDR3 protein: CASRTQGGTEAFF

J gene: TRBJ1-2
D gene: NA
clone size: NA
V gene: TRBV11-2
CDR3 protein: CASSPTGGYYGYTF